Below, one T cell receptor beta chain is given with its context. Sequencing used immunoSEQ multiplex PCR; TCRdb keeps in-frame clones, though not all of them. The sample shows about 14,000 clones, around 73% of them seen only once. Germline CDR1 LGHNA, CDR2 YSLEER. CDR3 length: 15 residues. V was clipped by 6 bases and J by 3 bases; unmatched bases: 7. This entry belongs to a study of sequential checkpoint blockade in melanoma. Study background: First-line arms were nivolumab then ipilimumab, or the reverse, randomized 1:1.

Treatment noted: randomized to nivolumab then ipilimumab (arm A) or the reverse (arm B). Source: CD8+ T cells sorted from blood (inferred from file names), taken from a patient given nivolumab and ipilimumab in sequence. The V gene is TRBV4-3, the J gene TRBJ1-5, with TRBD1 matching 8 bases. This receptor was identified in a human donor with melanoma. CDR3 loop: CASSPGTGTNQPQHF. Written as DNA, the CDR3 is TGCGCCAGCAGTCCCGGGACAGGAACCAATCAGCCCCAGCATTTT.